Each of the 21 T cell receptor beta chains below was sequenced from the same sample in a study of blood T cell repertoires in COVID-19. Produced via immunoSEQ multiplex PCR; TCRdb's table is partial and in-frame only. The data show fewer than 450,000 clones, more than 70% seen once. The sequenced material came from PBMCs or T cells enriched from blood (not recorded which). These receptor sequences come from a woman under 30 who had recovered from COVID-19.

The CDR3 region is CASSLTSGGANEQFF. CDR3 nucleotide sequence: TGTGCCAGCAGCTTAACTAGCGGGGGGGCGAATGAGCAGTTCTTC. The chain uses TRBV11-2 and TRBJ2-1, with 13 bases matching TRBD2. This CDR3 comprises 15 residues. V lost 2 bases, J lost 7 bases, and 2 bases stayed unmatched. CDR1 SGHAT and CDR2 FQNNGV come from the germline V gene.

The chain has TRBV6-5 and TRBJ2-5; 10 bases are shared with TRBD1. Germline-derived CDR1 and CDR2 are MNHEY and SVGAGI. V shed 6 bases, J shed 4 bases, and the junction held 5 bases outside the gene matches. The CDR3 runs to 14 residues. CDR3 in amino acids: CASRTRTGGETQYF. The CDR3 nucleotides are TGTGCCAGCAGGACCCGGACAGGGGGAGAGACCCAGTACTTC.

V gene TRBV7-6 combines with J gene TRBJ2-5; D is possibly TRBD2 (5 bases). CDR1 SGHVS and CDR2 FNYEAQ come from the germline V gene. Trimming took 3 bases from V and 1 from J, leaving 6 bases between them. The CDR3 loop spans 13 amino acids. The CDR3 sequence is CASSLRVQETQYF. The CDR3 nucleotides read TGTGCCAGCAGCTTGAGGGTCCAAGAGACCCAGTACTTC.

The chain joins TRBV6-5 to TRBJ1-5, with 9 bases fitting TRBD1. The CDR3 is made up of 15 amino acids. In germline, CDR1 is MNHEY, CDR2 SVGAGI. After removal of 4 bases from V and 0 bases from J, the junction contained 1 base not matched to a gene. Here the CDR3 reads CASSWTGDSNQPQHF. The CDR3, as DNA: TGTGCCAGCAGTTGGACAGGGGATAGCAATCAGCCCCAGCATTTT.

J is TRBJ1-6 and V is TRBV15; D gene ambiguous. V was trimmed by 3 bases and J by 6 bases, leaving 18 bases between them. This CDR3 spans 17 amino acids. Germline assignment: CDR1 LNHNV and CDR2 YYDKDF (reference sequence). The CDR3 region is CATSSRTAGPSNSPLHF. DNA for the CDR3: TGTGCCACCAGCAGTCGAACCGCAGGTCCCAGTAATTCACCCCTCCACTTT.

The chain has TRBV2 and TRBJ1-2; 7 positions match TRBD1. The V and J ends lost 2 bases and 4 bases, in that order; junction bases with no gene match: 4. This CDR3 comprises 14 residues. CDR1 is SNHLY and CDR2 is FYNNEI in the germline V gene. Written as DNA, the CDR3 is TGTGCCAGCAGTGAAAGTCGGGACAGCTATGGCTACACCTTC. Its protein product is CASSESRDSYGYTF.

This chain joins TRBV20-1 and TRBJ2-5; weak D call: TRBD2 (6 bases). The V gene lost 3 bases and the J gene lost 5 bases, with 22 bases spanning the gap. The CDR3 contains 16 residues. The germline V gene encodes CDR1 DFQATT and CDR2 SNEGSKA (reference sequence). This chain's CDR3 is CSASSFGGAFVETQYF. CDR3 DNA: TGCAGTGCTAGTTCGTTTGGCGGGGCGTTTGTGGAGACCCAGTACTTC.

J is TRBJ1-6 and V is TRBV19; 7 bases fit TRBD1. The CDR3 is 15 amino acids. Germline V gives CDR1 LNHDA, CDR2 SQIVND (reference sequence). Trimming took 5 bases from V and 7 from J; bases not matched to a gene: 8. The CDR3 sequence is CASSAVTGSNSPLHF. CDR3 sequence (DNA): TGTGCCAGTAGTGCCGTGACAGGGTCCAATTCACCCCTCCACTTT.

This sequence joins TRBV7-9 and TRBJ1-1; D not resolved. There are 12 residues in the CDR3. Per germline, CDR1 SEHNR and CDR2 FQNEAQ (reference sequence). V was cut by 7 bases and J by 6 bases, with 12 bases left in between. CDR3 coding DNA: TGTGCCAGCACCGAGGGTGCCCCTGAAGCTTTCTTT. The encoded protein is CASTEGAPEAFF. The variable domain in full, completed from reference TRBV7-9 and TRBJ1-1, reads DTGVSQNPRHKITKRGQNVTFRCDPISEHNRLYWYRQTLGQGPEFLTYFQNEAQLEKSRLLSDRFSAERPKGSFSTLEIQRTEQGDSAMYLCASTEGAPEAFFGQGTRLTVV.

The V call is TRBV9, the J call TRBJ1-1; D is undetermined. Trimming cost V 3 bases and J 6 bases, with 12 bases left between them. The CDR3 sequence is 13 residues long. Germline assignment: CDR1 SGDLS and CDR2 YYNGEE. Here the CDR3 DNA reads TGTGCCAGCAGCGGCGGGCCGGTCTCTGAAGCTTTCTTT. This codes for CASSGGPVSEAFF.

This sequence joins TRBV3-1 (or the pseudogene TRBV3-2) and TRBJ1-4, with 8 positions matching TRBD1. Per the germline V gene, CDR1 is LGHDT and CDR2 is YNNKEL (reference sequence). J was trimmed by 7 bases and V by 4 bases; bases with no gene match: 2. The CDR3 covers 13 residues. In DNA, the CDR3 is TGTGCCAGCAGCCGAGGACAGGGTGAAAAACTGTTTTTT. Residues: CASSRGQGEKLFF.

V usage is TRBV5-6 and J usage is TRBJ1-2; D is unresolved. CDR1 is SGHDT and CDR2 is YYEEEE in the germline V gene. The V gene lost 0 bases and the J gene lost 3 bases, with 9 bases spanning the gap. The CDR3 totals 14 residues. CDR3 nucleotides: TGTGCCAGCAGCTTGGGCCCCTCGGACTATGGCTACACCTTC. The encoded protein is CASSLGPSDYGYTF.

The chain couples TRBV6-5 to TRBJ1-2, with TRBD1 matching over 9 bases. V lost 8 bases to trimming and J lost 2 bases; unmatched junction nucleotides: 6. CDR3 length: 14 residues. Germline V lookup: CDR1 MNHEY, CDR2 SVGAGI. The CDR3 DNA reads TGTGCCAGCCGTCCCGGGACAGGGAACTATGGCTACACCTTC. As protein: CASRPGTGNYGYTF.

This clone was found a few times. This chain uses TRBV11-2 with TRBJ1-2; 7 positions match TRBD1. V was clipped by 5 bases and J by 8 bases; unmatched bases: 8. The length of the CDR3 is 13 residues. Germline CDR1 SGHAT, CDR2 FQNNGV. In DNA, the CDR3 is TGTGCCAGCAGCCAAGACAGGGTGGGAGGCTACACCTTC. As protein: CASSQDRVGGYTF.

The DNA for the CDR3 is TGTGCCAGCAGTTACGGGCCTTGGAGCAATCAGCCCCAGCATTTT. Amino acids: CASSYGPWSNQPQHF. This chain links TRBV6-5 with TRBJ1-5, with D uncertain. Germline-derived CDR1 and CDR2 are MNHEY and SVGAGI. This CDR3 region has 15 residues. V lost 2 bases and J 1 base, leaving 9 bases between the germline ends.

The V gene is TRBV3-1 (or the pseudogene TRBV3-2), the J gene TRBJ2-1; TRBD1 might be the D (5 bases). The V end was cut by 6 bases, the J end by 3 bases, with 6 bases between. Looked up from germline, CDR1 is LGHDT and CDR2 is YNNKEL (reference sequence). The CDR3 length is 12 residues. In DNA, the CDR3 is TGTGCCAGCAGGGGGCTCTACAATGAGCAGTTCTTC. It codes for CASRGLYNEQFF.

The chain uses TRBV6-5 and TRBJ2-5; 11 positions agree with TRBD2. With 2 bases clipped from V and 2 bases from J, the junction kept 4 bases outside the gene matches. The germline V gene encodes CDR1 MNHEY and CDR2 SVGAGI. The CDR3 runs to 16 residues. The CDR3 region has the DNA TGTGCCAGCAGTTACAGTCTAGCGGGGGGACAAGAGACCCAGTACTTC. This codes for CASSYSLAGGQETQYF.

The chain links TRBV27 to TRBJ1-2, with D possibly being TRBD1 (6 bases). Germline CDR1 reads MNHEY; CDR2 reads SMNVEV (reference sequence). The CDR3 has 14 residues. Trimming pared 6 bases from V and 6 bases from J, leaving 17 bases between. CDR3: CASSPPGDSHGYTF. The CDR3 DNA is TGTGCCAGCAGCCCACCAGGGGATTCCCATGGCTACACCTTC.

The genes are TRBV5-5 and TRBJ1-1, with D unclear. This CDR3 contains 16 residues. Trimming removed 4 bases at V and 0 bases at J, with 16 bases between. From germline, CDR1 is SGHKS and CDR2 YYEKEE (reference sequence). CDR3 bases: TGTGCCAGCAGCCCTTTTTTCCCAACTATGAACACTGAAGCTTTCTTT. This gives the protein CASSPFFPTMNTEAFF.

This rearrangement joins TRBV11-2 to TRBJ1-4; D may be TRBD1 (6 bases). The CDR3 is 14 amino acids. The V and J ends lost 5 bases and 3 bases respectively, with 10 bases between them. The germline V gene encodes CDR1 SGHAT and CDR2 FQNNGV. The CDR3 here is CASSATGPNEKLFF. The CDR3 bases are TGTGCCAGCAGCGCGACAGGTCCTAATGAAAAACTGTTTTTT. Complete variable domain (other parts from reference TRBV11-2 and TRBJ1-4): EAGVAQSPRYKIIEKRQSVAFWCNPISGHATLYWYQQILGQGPKLLIQFQNNGVVDDSQLPKDRFSAERLKGVDSTLKIQPAKLEDSAVYLCASSATGPNEKLFFGSGTQLSVL.

The chain joins TRBV9 to TRBJ1-1; 11 bases fit TRBD1. In germline, CDR1 is SGDLS, CDR2 YYNGEE. Trimming removed 3 bases from V and 3 bases from J; junction bases left unmatched: 10. This CDR3 has 17 amino acids. CDR3 DNA: TGTGCCAGCAGCGCCCTGGGACAGGGGGATTTCGACACTGAAGCTTTCTTT. It specifies CASSALGQGDFDTEAFF.